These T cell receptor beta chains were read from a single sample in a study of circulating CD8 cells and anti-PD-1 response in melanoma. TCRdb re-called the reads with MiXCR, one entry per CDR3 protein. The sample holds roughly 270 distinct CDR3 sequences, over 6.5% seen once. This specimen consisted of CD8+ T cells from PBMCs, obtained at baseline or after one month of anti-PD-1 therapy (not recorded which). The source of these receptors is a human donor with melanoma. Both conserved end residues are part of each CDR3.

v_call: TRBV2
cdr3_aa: CASSEVLLSGENTGELFF

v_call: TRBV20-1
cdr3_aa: CGTFAAYNEQFF

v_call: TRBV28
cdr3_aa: CASTTPASGEQYF

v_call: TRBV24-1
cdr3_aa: CATSDPRGQPQHF

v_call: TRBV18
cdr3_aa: CASSAVGYSNQPQHF

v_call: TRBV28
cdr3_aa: CASSDFGTSGASGTGELFF

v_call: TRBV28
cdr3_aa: CASSLLGGPLYEQYF

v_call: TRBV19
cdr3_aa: CASSIRTGSYEQYF

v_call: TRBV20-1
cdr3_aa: CSACDLLLGNEQFF

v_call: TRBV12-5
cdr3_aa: CASGVGTGLAEAFF

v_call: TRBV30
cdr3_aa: CAWSQQGNGQYF

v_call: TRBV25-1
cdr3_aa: CASSEKDEQYF

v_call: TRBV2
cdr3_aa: CASSALASPPYEQYF

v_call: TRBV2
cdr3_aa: CASKKGGGSYNEQFF

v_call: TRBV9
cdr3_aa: CASSPWDRVVDEQFF

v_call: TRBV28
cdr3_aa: CASTSGRETQYF

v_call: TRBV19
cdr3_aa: CASNQGATEAFF

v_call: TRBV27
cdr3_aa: CASRSGQTNTEAFF

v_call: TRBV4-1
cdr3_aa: CASSPLAGPDTQYF

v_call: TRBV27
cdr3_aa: CASTQGGNQPQHF

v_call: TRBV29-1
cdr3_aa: CSVFDRGREESQYF

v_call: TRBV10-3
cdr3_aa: CAISESTQNSYNEQFF

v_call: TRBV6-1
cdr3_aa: CASWDSLDYEQYF

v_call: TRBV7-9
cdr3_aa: CASLGLGPYEQYF